This TCR beta chain was identified in a study of shared clonotypes between healthy human individuals. This clone appeared once. The CDR3 sequence is 14 residues long. The germline CDR1 and CDR2 sequences are SGHRS and YFSETQ. Trimming stripped 0 bases from V and 5 bases from J, with 12 bases between. Each PCR replicate from the sorted subsets contained 150 to 250 ng DNA, which is tens of thousands of T cell genomes. Data came from immunoSEQ multiplex PCR; TCRdb stores just in-frame clones and leaves some out. This sample has millions of clones; around 93% occur once, and the top ten carry more than 1.5%. Naive CD8 cells comprised CD45RO-negative, CCR7-positively selected cells, excluding terminally differentiated effector memory CD45RA+ cells.

Material for sequencing was naive CD8+ T cells from PBMCs. This TCR was sampled from a man in his late teens or twenties in good health. Some clones in this sample may be carry-over from other donors' samples. The V call is TRBV5-1, the J call TRBJ2-7; D is unclear. The chain's CDR3 is CASSLEVLSHEQYF. The CDR3 DNA is TGCGCCAGCAGCTTGGAAGTTCTAAGCCACGAGCAGTACTTC.